The 19 T cell receptor beta chains below all came from one sample that was sequenced in a study of PD-1 blockade in classical Hodgkin lymphoma. Profiling relied on immunoSEQ multiplex PCR, and the TCRdb table lists in-frame clones only, not all of them. The table has about 94,000 clones, 89% seen once. Each of the patients experienced relapse following autologous stem cell transplantation, and their brentuximab vedotin exposure differed. The source was peripheral blood mononuclear cells (PBMCs), collected before the second cycle of nivolumab. All receptors derive from a human donor with classical Hodgkin lymphoma.

The chain joins TRBV7-9 to TRBJ1-4; D unresolved. CDR3 length: 13 residues. V gave up 3 bases and J gave up 8 bases, with 10 bases separating them. CDR1 is SEHNR and CDR2 is FQNEAQ in the germline V gene (reference sequence). The CDR3: CASSFPLGEKLFF. The CDR3 DNA is TGTGCCAGCAGCTTCCCCCTTGGAGAAAAACTGTTTTTT.

This rearrangement joins TRBV10-2 to TRBJ1-6; a possible D gene is TRBD1 (6 bases). Trimming cost V 0 bases and J 7 bases, with 10 bases left between them. The CDR3 is 15 residues long. Germline loops: CDR1 WSHSY, CDR2 SAAADI. Here the CDR3 DNA reads TGCGCCAGCAGTGAGTCTGGGACAAAGAATTCACCCCTCCACTTT. It specifies CASSESGTKNSPLHF.

The chain recombines TRBV6-5 with TRBJ2-1, with TRBD2 as a possible D gene (5 bases). The ends were cut back, 0 bases at V and 6 bases at J, with 15 bases in the middle. CDR1 and CDR2 from the germline V gene are MNHEY and SVGAGI. The CDR3 runs 16 residues. The CDR3 DNA reads as TGTGCCAGCAGTTACTCGAGGGAGAAAATGGGCAATGAGCAGTTCTTC. It is translated as CASSYSREKMGNEQFF.

The chain joins TRBV27 to TRBJ2-1; D might be TRBD1 (5 bases). CDR3 length equals 17 residues. Germline-derived CDR1 and CDR2 are MNHEY and SMNVEV (reference sequence). The V and J ends lost 1 base and 1 base respectively, with 14 bases between them. CDR3 sequence: CASSLWPRERSYNEQFF. In DNA, the CDR3 is TGTGCCAGCAGTTTATGGCCCAGGGAACGATCCTACAATGAGCAGTTCTTC.

The chain links TRBV6-1 to TRBJ2-1, with 9 bases that match TRBD2. Losses at the gene ends were 4 bases for V and 0 bases for J; bases not matched to a gene: 7. The CDR3 totals 17 residues. The germline gives CDR1 MNHNS, CDR2 SASEGT. The CDR3 nucleotides are TGTGCCAGCAGTGCAGATTTAGCGGGAGCCTCCTACAATGAGCAGTTCTTC. It codes for CASSADLAGASYNEQFF.

The chain recombines TRBV19 with TRBJ1-3; D perhaps matches TRBD1 (5 bases). Germline assignment: CDR1 LNHDA and CDR2 SQIVND (reference sequence). The CDR3 loop spans 14 amino acids. Trimming took off 3 bases at V and 0 bases at J, with 6 bases between the two ends. CDR3: CASSMGPSGNTIYF. The CDR3 region has the DNA TGTGCCAGTAGTATGGGGCCCTCTGGAAACACCATATATTTT.

The chain couples TRBV6-5 to TRBJ2-7; no reliable D call. The V gene's germline CDR1 is MNHEY and CDR2 SVGAGI. Between the trimmed V and J ends, which lost 5 bases and 2 bases, there was a span of 13 bases. This CDR3 has 14 amino acids. As DNA, the CDR3 is TGTGCCAGCAGTACCCGGACCAATACCTACGAGCAGTACTTC. It yields the protein CASSTRTNTYEQYF.

This CDR3 is CASSDRLAGLPDSTGELFF. CDR3 bases: TGTGCCAGCAGCGATCGACTAGCGGGACTACCAGATAGCACCGGGGAGCTGTTTTTT. The chain employs TRBV7-6 and TRBJ2-2; TRBD2 agrees at 11 bases. The germline V gene has CDR1 SGHVS and CDR2 FNYEAQ. The CDR3 length is 19 residues. The V and J ends lost 5 bases and 4 bases, in that order; junction bases with no gene match: 15.

The V gene is TRBV6-6, the J gene TRBJ1-4; D is undetermined. CDR1 MNHNY and CDR2 SVGAGI come from the germline V gene (reference sequence). This CDR3 has 14 residues. V lost 5 bases and J 2 bases, leaving 9 bases between the germline ends. Here the CDR3 reads CASSDPHTNEKLFF. The CDR3 coding sequence is TGTGCCAGCAGTGACCCACATACTAATGAAAAACTGTTTTTT.

V and J are TRBV5-4 and TRBJ2-7; no clear D. Trimming removed 1 base from V and 0 bases from J, with 11 bases in between. CDR1 is SGHNT, CDR2 YYREEE, per germline (reference sequence). The CDR3 consists of 15 residues. This CDR3 reads CASSLSGGVSYEQYF. DNA for the CDR3: TGTGCCAGCAGCTTGTCTGGTGGGGTCTCCTACGAGCAGTACTTC.

This clone was observed a single time. This chain uses TRBV27 with TRBJ1-5, with TRBD1 identical over 10 bases. V trimming: 5 bases; J trimming: 6 bases; junction bases outside the gene matches: 10. The CDR3 length is 16 residues. CDR1 and CDR2 (germline): MNHEY, SMNVEV (reference sequence). This CDR3 is CASSPLGTGEGQPQHF. The CDR3 DNA is TGTGCCAGCAGTCCCCTCGGGACAGGGGAAGGTCAGCCCCAGCATTTT.

This sequence joins TRBV13 and TRBJ2-3; 8 bases are a match to TRBD2. This CDR3 is 14 amino acids long. The germline V gene encodes CDR1 PRHDT and CDR2 FYEKMQ (reference sequence). After removal of 2 bases from V and 6 bases from J, the junction contained 4 bases not matched to a gene. The CDR3 sequence is CASSLMVAGDTQYF. The CDR3 coding sequence is TGTGCCAGCAGCTTAATGGTAGCGGGGGATACGCAGTATTTT.

This clone was observed once. This sequence joins TRBV7-2 and TRBJ2-3; TRBD2 aligns across 9 bases. This CDR3 has 15 amino acids. The junction had 4 bases not matched to a gene; V was cut back by 2 bases and J by 4 bases. CDR1 SGHTA and CDR2 FQGNSA come from the germline V gene. The CDR3 DNA follows: TGTGCCAGCAGCTTACGCGGGAGGGCCGCAGATACGCAGTATTTT. The encoded protein is CASSLRGRAADTQYF.

The J gene is TRBJ2-5, the V gene TRBV5-4; D remains unclear. This CDR3 region has 15 residues. CDR1 SGHNT and CDR2 YYREEE come from the germline V gene (reference sequence). The V and J ends lost 1 base and 1 base respectively, with 11 bases between them. CDR3 residues: CASSLIGRSQETQYF. The DNA for the CDR3 is TGTGCCAGCAGCTTGATAGGGCGGAGCCAAGAGACCCAGTACTTC.

This chain connects TRBV6-1 to TRBJ1-3; D not certain. Trimming took off 4 bases at V and 0 bases at J, with 10 bases between the two ends. The CDR3 is made up of 15 amino acids. CDR1 and CDR2 (germline): MNHNS, SASEGT. CDR3 sequence: CASSVDGLSGNTIYF. Here the CDR3 DNA reads TGTGCCAGCAGTGTTGACGGACTCTCTGGAAACACCATATATTTT.

V is TRBV2 and J is TRBJ2-7, with TRBD2 identical over 11 bases. CDR1 is SNHLY and CDR2 is FYNNEI in the germline V gene. V was clipped by 5 bases and J by 2 bases; unmatched bases: 11. CDR3 length: 17 residues. The chain's CDR3 is CASSPTSGSFRAYEQYF. As DNA, the CDR3 is TGTGCCAGCAGTCCTACTAGCGGGAGTTTCCGCGCCTACGAGCAGTACTTC.

The chain employs TRBV30 and TRBJ2-5, with 11 bases that match TRBD2. Germline-derived CDR1 and CDR2 are GTSNPN and SVGIG (reference sequence). CDR3 length: 14 amino acids. With 7 bases clipped from V and 2 bases from J, the junction kept 6 bases outside the gene matches. For the CDR3, the DNA is TGTGCCTCCCGGACTAGCGGGCTGCAAGAGACCCAGTACTTC. Amino acids: CASRTSGLQETQYF.

The gene calls are TRBV5-1 and TRBJ2-5; 10 nucleotides align to TRBD2. V was clipped by 0 bases and J by 1 base; unmatched bases: 9. The CDR3 runs 18 residues. CDR1 is SGHRS, CDR2 YFSETQ, per germline. The CDR3 DNA follows: TGCGCCAGCAGCTTGGGTCTACTAGCGGGAAATTTCCAAGAGACCCAGTACTTC. It is translated as CASSLGLLAGNFQETQYF.

V gene TRBV5-1 combines with J gene TRBJ2-7; 7 nucleotides match TRBD2. Germline V gives CDR1 SGHRS, CDR2 YFSETQ. The V segment lost 5 bases and the J segment 5 bases; nucleotides outside the gene matches: 7. The CDR3 is 13 residues long. The CDR3 DNA reads as TGCGCCAGCAGGGGGGGGTCAATTCACGAGCAGTACTTC. It specifies CASRGGSIHEQYF.